The clone carrying this T cell receptor (beta chain) was seen repeatedly, ten times or more. Its antigen is unidentified. This record belongs to a study of T cells in Graves' hyperthyroidism and ophthalmopathy. Points from the study as a whole: In the analysis, a 13 V-J model separated ophthalmopathy from stable hyperthyroidism.

Hyperthyroidism in the patients, aged 18 to 65, was newly diagnosed and under 2 months in duration. Used for diagnoses were clinical symptoms, serum thyroxine and TRAb, thyroid ultrasound and orbital computed tomography. PBMCs came from 7.5 to 10 ml fresh peripheral blood. The TCR beta CDR3 regions underwent amplification using RNA transcripts as the source. The HTBI primer set served for first-round RT-PCR of the TCR CDR3. MiXCR was run by TCRdb on the multiplex PCR reads, yielding one entry per CDR3 protein. Of fewer than 700,000 distinct CDR3 sequences listed, around 15% were seen once; the top ten hold 3% to 4.5%. Germline assignment: CDR1 MNHEY and CDR2 SMNVEV (reference sequence). This CDR3 is built from 16 residues. The V end was cut by 5 bases, the J end by 2 bases, with 17 bases between.

The specimen was blood. The chain has TRBV27 and TRBJ2-3, with a possible D match to TRBD2 (6 bases). The TCR was taken from a young woman with Graves' hyperthyroidism. CDR3 coding DNA: TGTGCCAGCAGTCCCCGTGGCAGGGAGGACACAGATACGCAGTATTTT. It codes for CASSPRGREDTDTQYF.